Sequencing of this T cell receptor beta chain was carried out in a study of blood T cells in healthy people across ages. Next came a second PCR, run for roughly 6 to 11 cycles, which used a sample-barcoded 5' primer along with a J-beta primer mix. From the 5' RACE reads, TCRdb called clonotypes with MiXCR, one entry per CDR3 protein. This table has 1.2 million to 1.5 million distinct CDR3 sequences, approximately 59% appearing once. V was clipped by 6 bases and J by 4 bases; unmatched bases: 7. The length of the CDR3 is 14 residues. The genes are TRBV12-3 or TRBV12-4 and TRBJ2-5; TRBD1 matches at 8 bases. This sequence originates from a man aged 18-30 years in good health. Sequencing used blood. The CDR3 DNA sequence: TGTGCCAGCAGCCGACAGGGGATAGGAGAGACCCAGTACTTC. Translation gives CASSRQGIGETQYF.